Below, one TCR beta chain is given with its context. What it binds is unknown. The data derive from a study of T cell responses to AZD1222 COVID-19 vaccine. General observations from the study: It should be noted that donors were predominantly white British and more often female, and clonal diversity was possibly underestimated. Repertoires in all cases were sampled only once the peak T cell response had passed.

V trimming: 4 bases; J trimming: 6 bases; junction bases outside the gene matches: 8. The CDR3 is 14 residues long. Germline V CDR1 and CDR2: MNHNY, SVGAGI (reference sequence). The data were produced by immunoSEQ multiplex PCR, yet TCRdb's version contains in-frame clones alone and is incomplete. The table includes about 120,000 clones, roughly 87% detected once. The TCR sequence derives from an adult in good health. V usage is TRBV6-6 and J usage is TRBJ2-7; TRBD1 agrees at 8 bases. The sample consisted of peripheral blood, taken on day 0 of AZD1222 vaccination. The CDR3 DNA sequence: TGTGCCAGCAGTTCAGGACAGGGAACGGGCGAGCAGTACTTC. It translates to CASSSGQGTGEQYF.